This TCR beta chain was sequenced in a study of shared clonotypes between healthy human individuals (dated by TCRdb to 2020 to 2021). The study in broad terms: A couple of women and a few men aged 18 to 49 years were included in the cohort. For each donor, three plates each were used for CD4 naive and CD4 memory, two plates were used for CD8 naive, and one plate was used for CD8 memory. To estimate repertoire size and how much clonotypes are shared between individuals, the study performed deep sequencing of blood TCR repertoires from a handful of healthy adults. To increase sequencing depth and limit assay-specific biases, different laboratories used diverse techniques to prepare libraries and sequence TCR repertoires. Each donor's leukapheresis produced roughly between roughly 0.85 and 10 billion PBMCs.

As concerns this clone: The specificity of this receptor is unknown. Base quality data are lacking; no much larger clone is found one base away.

The investigation overall reported the following: Naive subsets generally had larger estimated clonotype richness than memory subsets did. Pairwise subsampling indicated that sequencing depth was expected to affect the degree of clonotype sharing among donors. Incomplete sequencing was indicated by rarefaction of sorted-subset datasets, despite the large sequencing depth. Sampling was restricted to blood, and TCR repertoires in tissues likely differ from the TCR repertoires found in blood. Compared with non-shared clonotypes, the clonotypes found in all four sorted-subset donors had higher generation probabilities. Sharing across a handful of donors was observed for about 5% of naive CD4, less than 4% of naive CD8, 2% to 2.5% of memory CD4, and about 0.39% of memory CD8 clonotypes. The genetic and exposure-history diversity represented was limited by the small number of donors.

Donors were healthy HIV-negative adults with no recently reported acute infections or vaccinations. Only Caucasian adults living in Nashville, Tennessee, USA were represented among the donors. Magnetic negative selection was used to enrich CD4+ T cells, after which naive cells were positively selected on CD45RA and the negative fraction became the memory subset. Blood was obtained by leukapheresis, after which PBMCs were separated by Ficoll-Histopaque density gradient centrifugation and cryopreserved in liquid nitrogen vapor phase. Purity and quantity of every magnetically sorted T cell population were checked by analytical flow cytometry. Genomic DNA was isolated from every sorted fraction and measured by UV absorbance on a Nanodrop 2000c. TCR CDR3 regions were amplified from genomic DNA by multiplex PCR using the deep immunoSEQ assay. Extracted genomic DNA from each cell subset was spread evenly across all wells of several immunoSEQ 96-well plates, with each plate serving as a replicate. For sorted subsets, 150 to 250 ng of genomic DNA, equivalent to 25,000 to 35,000 T cell genomes, went into each replicate PCR. Purified libraries were quantified with a Qubit 3.0 fluorometer, sized on a Bioanalyzer 2100, and re-quantified with the KAPA Library Quantification kit. Every immunoSEQ 96-well plate was sequenced on a dedicated single-read 150-cycle Illumina NextSeq 550 flow cell. Per the authors' processing: Because the immunoSEQ output included only junctional sequences and no quality scores, the filtering could not be the same as the filtering used for full-length reads. To assign V/J genes and CDR3, sequences were annotated against IMGT germline references using PyIR, a Python wrapper for IgBLAST v1.9. Any read was removed if the V/J assignment was weak (E-value above 1e-6), the CDR3 was missing, or the read contained stop codons, out-of-frame junctions, or ambiguous translated residues. V3J clonotypes were defined as sequences sharing the same inferred V gene, J gene, and CDR3 amino acid sequence. Percentage overlap between repertoires was calculated by dividing the number of shared unique clonotypes by the size of the smaller repertoire. RTK rarefaction, the Chao1 estimator, and Recon v2.1 estimates of unobserved clonotypes were used to assess repertoire richness. Generation probabilities were computed with OLGA for all TCRbeta clonotypes obtained by the gDNA method from several donors. TCRdb obtained this table from immuneACCESS and retained in-frame rearrangements with V and J assigned. These tables miss some clones; where compared with another copy, unresolved V genes account for less than half of the shortfall, and the remainder is unexplained. V and J calls plus clone size are reproduced from that table; the DNA served to infer D and trimming. Within this sample are 2 million to 2.5 million clones, with 80% to 95% of them counted one time only. The ten biggest clones cover 0.37% of the sample.

CDR1 and CDR2, looked up from the germline V gene, are MDHEN and SYDVKM. Trimming removed 2 bases from V and 4 bases from J, leaving 12 bases between the germline ends. Reading from cysteine to phenylalanine, the CDR3 counts 14 amino acids. Here the CDR3 DNA is all that survives: 42 bases in frame from base 1. The sequence was obtained from a man younger than 35 in good health. Some clones in this sample may be carry-over from other donors' samples. Here the chain combines TRBV28 and TRBJ2-7, with TRBD2 tentatively as D gene (7 bases match). Source material: naive CD4+ T cells from PBMCs. This specimen's cell subset or site label, interpreted: CD45RA+ positively selected. The encoded CDR3 is CASSLEGGSYEQYF. The DNA is TGTGCCAGCAGTTTAGAGGGGGGGTCTTACGAGCAGTACTTC.